These T cell receptor beta chains were read from a single sample in a study of blood T cell repertoires in COVID-19. Sequenced by immunoSEQ multiplex PCR; TCRdb stores in-frame clones only, minus some. The sample contains a few hundred thousand clones, about nine tenths of which appear only once. Sequencing used peripheral blood. The receptors here all came from a woman in her 30s with COVID-19, enrolled during active disease. The CDR3 runs from the conserved cysteine through the conserved F or W. D genes are given only for firm matches.

CDR3	V	D
CASSYSAPQNTEAFF	TRBV6-6	NA
CASSLKRTGELFF	TRBV27	NA
CASTPALGQGTDEQFF	TRBV7-2	TRBD1
CASSVAGRGGTDTQYF	TRBV9	TRBD2
CSVEEGGYEQYF	TRBV29-1	TRBD2
CASSDGRQGAFNTEAFF	TRBV10-1	TRBD1
CASSLGQQETEAFF	TRBV3-1/TRBV3-2	TRBD1
CSASFPSGYQETQYF	TRBV20-1	TRBD2
CASSTQVSETQYF	TRBV4-3	NA
CASSLVVGQGANNEQFF	TRBV4-2	TRBD1
CASSPPGMGNSPLHF	TRBV7-2	NA
CASSLEGAYYGYTF	TRBV5-6	TRBD1
CASSHSGEQNTEAFF	TRBV6-2/TRBV6-3	NA
CASSRGGVGGQETQYF	TRBV5-1	NA
CASSYPTGDNEKLFF	TRBV2	NA
CASSFSPDLAAANLDEQFF	TRBV28	NA
CASSEEAVYGYTF	TRBV28	NA
CASSSSAAEAFF	TRBV9	NA
CASSSQGADANNEQFF	TRBV13	TRBD1
CASSRFGGGAYGYTF	TRBV4-3	NA
CASSYRHLTGSSYNEQFF	TRBV4-3	TRBD1
CASSLDTRNTEAFF	TRBV5-1	NA
CASSFLAASSYNEQFF	TRBV11-3	NA
CASSSSTWWAGGTEAFF	TRBV7-2	NA
CASSHYKRGELAKNIQYF	TRBV4-1	TRBD2
CASSQEEGSDGYTF	TRBV4-1	NA
CASSQEGRDTQYF	TRBV4-3	NA
CASSFVQNFQPQHF	TRBV28	NA
CASTLVNTGELFF	TRBV12-3/TRBV12-4	NA
CSASGGRASYNEQFF	TRBV20-1	TRBD2
CASSPQDRGNTGELFF	TRBV7-8	TRBD1
CASSYSPGQGIAEAFF	TRBV6-2/TRBV6-3	TRBD1
CASGIGGQVGQYF	TRBV5-5	TRBD1
CATSDIPPSGGSYNEQFF	TRBV24-1	TRBD2
CASSLGTSGITDTQYF	TRBV11-3	TRBD2
CASSVEQGGTEAFF	TRBV9	TRBD1
CASSFAIAGGPTNEQFF	TRBV5-8	TRBD2
CASSLAGQGNSPLHF	TRBV7-9	TRBD1
CASSQESGVGGYTF	TRBV4-3	NA
CASSQFGQGNTGELFF	TRBV3-1/TRBV3-2	TRBD1
CASSPQGYEQYF	TRBV4-2	NA
CASSLAYEQYF	TRBV25-1	NA
CAIERGGKDTIYF	TRBV6-4	NA
CASSPEQGKETQYF	TRBV5-4	NA
CAISGYRVGYNEQFF	TRBV10-3	NA
CATSDRITESGPQHF	TRBV24-1	NA
CASSLDLRATGAKNIQYF	TRBV11-3	TRBD1
CASVGQENTEAFF	TRBV3-1/TRBV3-2	TRBD1
CASSELSGRGGTGELFF	TRBV25-1	TRBD2
CASSVDGRGDYSNQPQHF	TRBV9	NA
CAWSVGVPYGYTF	TRBV30	NA
CASSLRGLYGYTF	TRBV27	TRBD1
CASSLGSASRLDTQYF	TRBV7-9	NA
CASSIGDRAYGYTF	TRBV19	TRBD1
CASSGRTGLNSPLHF	TRBV9	TRBD1
CAWNRGQGNYGYTF	TRBV30	TRBD1
CASIGGYGYTF	TRBV2	NA